The present T cell receptor (beta chain) was sequenced within a study of cytomegalovirus exposure and HLA in healthy donors. Study-level findings and limits: The sole available immune exposure information was CMV serostatus. Presence/absence analyses supposed approximately even sequencing depth among donors.

In nominal health when sampled, donors likely had unrecorded immune exposures nonetheless. V lost 2 bases to trimming and J lost 5 bases; unmatched junction nucleotides: 2. The CDR3 is made up of 13 amino acids. Germline V gene lookup returns CDR1 SGHTS and CDR2 YDEGEE. Remarks on this clone: Its antigen remains unidentified.

The study ran its PCR with 60 Vbeta and 13 Jbeta primers. The method was immunoSEQ multiplex PCR; TCRdb's version includes in-frame clones alone and lacks a portion of them. The table records under 200,000 clones, more than 65% of them present only once. The sequencing sample was made of PBMCs. The sequence derives from a woman aged 40 to 49 in good health and CMV-seropositive. The chain recombines TRBV5-8 with TRBJ2-7, with 9 bases identical to TRBD1. The CDR3 coding sequence is TGTGCCAGCAGCTTTCGACAGGGGGACGAGCAGTACTTC. Its protein is CASSFRQGDEQYF.